Presented here are 5 T cell receptor beta chains from one specimen sequenced in a study of T cell repertoires in cytomegalovirus infection. Using its own MiXCR run on the reads, TCRdb lists one record per CDR3 protein. The data show 270,000 or so distinct CDR3 sequences, approximately 15% seen once. Sequenced input: CD8+ T cells from PBMCs. These TCRs come from a human donor in good health (CMV status not recorded). Some clones in this sample may be carry-over from other donors' samples.

This clonotype has at least ten counts. The chain employs TRBV7-8 and TRBJ1-6, with 8 bases fitting TRBD1. The V gene's germline CDR1 is SGHVS and CDR2 FQNEAQ. This CDR3 comprises 15 residues. V dropped 4 bases and J dropped 3; count of bases not matched to a gene: 2. DNA of the CDR3: TGTGCCAGCAGCTACGGACAGGGCTATAATTCACCCCTCCACTTT. Translation: CASSYGQGYNSPLHF.

This clonotype has more than one count but fewer than ten. The chain combines TRBV2 with TRBJ1-6; D may be TRBD1 (6 bases). CDR1 is SNHLY, CDR2 FYNNEI, per germline. Trimming left V 5 bases short and J 7 bases short, with 15 bases between. CDR3 length: 15 amino acids. CDR3 in amino acids: CASSTTRGANSPLHF. As DNA, the CDR3 is TGTGCCAGCAGTACTACCAGGGGAGCGAATTCACCCCTCCACTTT.

This clonotype has only a few counts. The chain couples TRBV3-1 to TRBJ1-1; D is ambiguous. Looked up from germline, CDR1 is LGHDT and CDR2 is YNNKEL (reference sequence). The V end was cut by 5 bases, the J end by 0 bases, with 13 bases between. The CDR3 length is 15 residues. The CDR3 DNA follows: TGTGCCAGCAGCGCCATCCAGGAGATGAACACTGAAGCTTTCTTT. Protein: CASSAIQEMNTEAFF.

This clonotype was observed a few times. V usage is TRBV29-1 and J usage is TRBJ1-4; 9 positions agree with TRBD1. J lost 3 bases, V lost 6 bases, and 5 bases had no gene match. The CDR3 covers 14 residues. The germline V gene encodes CDR1 SQVTM and CDR2 ANQGSEA. CDR3 residues: CSVETGGANEKLFF. The CDR3 DNA reads as TGCAGCGTGGAGACAGGGGGTGCTAATGAAAAACTGTTTTTT.

J is TRBJ1-3 and V is TRBV9; D is uncertain. Germline assignment: CDR1 SGDLS and CDR2 YYNGEE. This CDR3 has 15 residues. Trimming took 0 bases from V and 0 from J, leaving 7 bases between them. The CDR3 coding sequence is TGTGCCAGCAGCGTAGAGGGCGACTCTGGAAACACCATATATTTT. Protein: CASSVEGDSGNTIYF.